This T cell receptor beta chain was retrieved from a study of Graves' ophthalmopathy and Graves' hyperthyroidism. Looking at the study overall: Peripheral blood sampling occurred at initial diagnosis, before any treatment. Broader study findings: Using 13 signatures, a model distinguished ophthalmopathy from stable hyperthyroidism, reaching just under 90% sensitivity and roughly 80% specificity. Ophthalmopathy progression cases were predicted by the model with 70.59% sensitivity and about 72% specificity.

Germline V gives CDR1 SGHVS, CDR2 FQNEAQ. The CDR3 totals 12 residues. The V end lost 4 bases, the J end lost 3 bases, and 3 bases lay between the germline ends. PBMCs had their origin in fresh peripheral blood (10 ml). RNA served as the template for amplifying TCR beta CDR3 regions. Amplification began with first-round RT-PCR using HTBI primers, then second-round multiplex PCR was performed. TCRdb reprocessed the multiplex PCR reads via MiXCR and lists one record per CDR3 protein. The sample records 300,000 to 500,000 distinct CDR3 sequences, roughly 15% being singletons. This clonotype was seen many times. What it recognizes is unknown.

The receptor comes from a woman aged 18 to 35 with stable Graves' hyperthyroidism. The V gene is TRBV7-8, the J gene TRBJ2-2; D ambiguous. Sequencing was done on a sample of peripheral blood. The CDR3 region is CASSSYTGELFF. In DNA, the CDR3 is TGTGCCAGCAGCTCCTACACCGGGGAGCTGTTTTTT.